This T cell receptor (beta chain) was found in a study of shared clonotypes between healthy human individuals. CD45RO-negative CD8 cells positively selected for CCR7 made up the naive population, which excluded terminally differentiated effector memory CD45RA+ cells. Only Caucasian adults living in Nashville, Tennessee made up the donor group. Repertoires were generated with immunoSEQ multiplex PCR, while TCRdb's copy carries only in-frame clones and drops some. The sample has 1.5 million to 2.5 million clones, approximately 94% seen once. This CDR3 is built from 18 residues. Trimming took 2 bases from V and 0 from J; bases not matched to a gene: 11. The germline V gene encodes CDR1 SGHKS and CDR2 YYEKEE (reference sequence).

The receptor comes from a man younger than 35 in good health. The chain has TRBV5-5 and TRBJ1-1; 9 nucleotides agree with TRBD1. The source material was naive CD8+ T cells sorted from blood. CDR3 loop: CASSLESGTGLMNTEAFF. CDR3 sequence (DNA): TGTGCCAGCAGCTTAGAATCCGGGACAGGGCTAATGAACACTGAAGCTTTCTTT. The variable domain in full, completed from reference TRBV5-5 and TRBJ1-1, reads DAGVTQSPTHLIKTRGQQVTLRCSPISGHKSVSWYQQVLGQGPQFIFQYYEKEERGRGNFPDRFSARQFPNYSSELNVNALLLGDSALYLCASSLESGTGLMNTEAFFGQGTRLTVV.